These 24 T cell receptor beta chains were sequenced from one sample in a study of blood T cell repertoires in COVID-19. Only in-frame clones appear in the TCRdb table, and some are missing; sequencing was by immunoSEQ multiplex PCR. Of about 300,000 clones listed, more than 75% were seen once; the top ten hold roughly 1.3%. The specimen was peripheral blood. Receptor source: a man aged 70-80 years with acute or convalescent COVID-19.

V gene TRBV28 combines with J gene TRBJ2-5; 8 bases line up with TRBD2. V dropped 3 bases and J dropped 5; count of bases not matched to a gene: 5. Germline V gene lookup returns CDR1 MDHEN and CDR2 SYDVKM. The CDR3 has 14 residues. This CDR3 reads CASSFGGARETQYF. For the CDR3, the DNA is TGTGCCAGCAGTTTCGGGGGGGCCCGGGAGACCCAGTACTTC.

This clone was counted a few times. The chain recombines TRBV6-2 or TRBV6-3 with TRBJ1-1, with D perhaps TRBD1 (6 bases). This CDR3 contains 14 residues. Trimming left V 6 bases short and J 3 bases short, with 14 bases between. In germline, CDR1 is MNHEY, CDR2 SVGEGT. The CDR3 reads CASSPQGGYTEAFF. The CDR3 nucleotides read TGTGCCAGCAGCCCACAGGGTGGGTACACTGAAGCTTTCTTT.

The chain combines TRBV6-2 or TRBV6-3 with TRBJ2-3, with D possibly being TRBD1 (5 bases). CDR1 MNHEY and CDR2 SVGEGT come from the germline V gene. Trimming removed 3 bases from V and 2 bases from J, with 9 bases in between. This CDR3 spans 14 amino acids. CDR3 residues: CASSYPGNTDTQYF. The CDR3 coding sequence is TGTGCCAGCAGTTATCCAGGGAACACAGATACGCAGTATTTT.

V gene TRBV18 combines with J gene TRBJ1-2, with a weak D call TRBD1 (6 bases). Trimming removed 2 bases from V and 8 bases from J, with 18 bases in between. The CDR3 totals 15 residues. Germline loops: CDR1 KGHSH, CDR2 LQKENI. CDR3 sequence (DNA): TGTGCCAGCTCACCAAAGTCAATGTCAGGGGAAGGCTACACCTTC. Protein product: CASSPKSMSGEGYTF.

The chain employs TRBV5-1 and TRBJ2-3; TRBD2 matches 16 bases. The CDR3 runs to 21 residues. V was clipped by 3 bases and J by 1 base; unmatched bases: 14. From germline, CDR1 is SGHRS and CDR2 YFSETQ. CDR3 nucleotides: TGCGCCAGCAGCTGGGGGACTAGCGGGAGGGCCGGGAGTCGGGGCACAGATACGCAGTATTTT. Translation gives CASSWGTSGRAGSRGTDTQYF.

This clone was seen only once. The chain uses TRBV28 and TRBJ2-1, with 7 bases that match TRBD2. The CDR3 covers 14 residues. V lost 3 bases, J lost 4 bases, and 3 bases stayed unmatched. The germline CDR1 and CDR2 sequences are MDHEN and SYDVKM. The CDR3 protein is CASSLTSPYNEQFF. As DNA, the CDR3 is TGTGCCAGCAGTTTGACTAGCCCATACAATGAGCAGTTCTTC.

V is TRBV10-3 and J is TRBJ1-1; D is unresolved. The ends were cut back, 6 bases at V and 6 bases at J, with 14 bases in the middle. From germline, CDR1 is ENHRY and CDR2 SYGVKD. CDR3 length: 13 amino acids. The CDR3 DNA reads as TGTGCCATCAGAAGGACCCGGGATGCTGAAGCTTTCTTT. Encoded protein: CAIRRTRDAEAFF.

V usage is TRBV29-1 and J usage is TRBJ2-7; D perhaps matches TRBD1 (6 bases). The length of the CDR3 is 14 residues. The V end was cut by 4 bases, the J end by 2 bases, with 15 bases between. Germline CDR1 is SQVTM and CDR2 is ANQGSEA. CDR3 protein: CSVALGTTAYEQYF. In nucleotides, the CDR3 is TGCAGCGTTGCCTTAGGGACAACAGCCTACGAGCAGTACTTC.

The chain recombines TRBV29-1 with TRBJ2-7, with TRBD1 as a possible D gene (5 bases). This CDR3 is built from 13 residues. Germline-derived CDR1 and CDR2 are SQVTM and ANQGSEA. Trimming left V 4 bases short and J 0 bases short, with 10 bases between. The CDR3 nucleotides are TGCAGCGTTGTTCAAGGGGTCTCCTACGAGCAGTACTTC. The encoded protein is CSVVQGVSYEQYF.

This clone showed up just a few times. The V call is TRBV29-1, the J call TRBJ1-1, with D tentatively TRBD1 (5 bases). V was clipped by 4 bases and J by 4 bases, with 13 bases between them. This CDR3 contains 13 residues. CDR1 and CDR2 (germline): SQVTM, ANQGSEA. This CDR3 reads CSVVPGVGTEAFF. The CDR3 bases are TGCAGCGTTGTTCCGGGGGTGGGCACTGAAGCTTTCTTT.

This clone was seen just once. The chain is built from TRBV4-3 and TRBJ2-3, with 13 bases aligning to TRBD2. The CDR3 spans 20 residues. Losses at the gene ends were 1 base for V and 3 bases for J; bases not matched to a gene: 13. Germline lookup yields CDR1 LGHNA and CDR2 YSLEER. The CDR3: CASSQAHSPTSGGHTDTQYF. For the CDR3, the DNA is TGCGCCAGCAGCCAAGCCCACTCCCCGACTAGCGGGGGGCATACAGATACGCAGTATTTT.

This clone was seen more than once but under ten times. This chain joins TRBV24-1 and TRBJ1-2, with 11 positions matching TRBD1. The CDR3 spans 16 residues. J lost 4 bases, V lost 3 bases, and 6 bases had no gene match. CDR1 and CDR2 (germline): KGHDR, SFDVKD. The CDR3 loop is CATSDPGQGAVYGYTF. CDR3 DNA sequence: TGTGCCACCAGTGATCCCGGACAGGGGGCTGTCTATGGCTACACCTTC.

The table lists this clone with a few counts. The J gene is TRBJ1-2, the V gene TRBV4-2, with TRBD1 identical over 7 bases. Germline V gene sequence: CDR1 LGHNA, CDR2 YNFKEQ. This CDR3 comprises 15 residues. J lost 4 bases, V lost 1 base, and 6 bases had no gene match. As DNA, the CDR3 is TGTGCCAGCAGCCAAGCCTCGGGACAGCTCTATGGCTACACCTTC. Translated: CASSQASGQLYGYTF.

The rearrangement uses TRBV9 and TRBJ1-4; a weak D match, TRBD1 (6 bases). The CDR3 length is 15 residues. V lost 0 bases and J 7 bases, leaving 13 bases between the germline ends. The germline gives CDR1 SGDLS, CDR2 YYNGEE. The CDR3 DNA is TGTGCCAGCAGCGTAGAGCCAGGGGAGAGTGAAAAACTGTTTTTT. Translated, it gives CASSVEPGESEKLFF.

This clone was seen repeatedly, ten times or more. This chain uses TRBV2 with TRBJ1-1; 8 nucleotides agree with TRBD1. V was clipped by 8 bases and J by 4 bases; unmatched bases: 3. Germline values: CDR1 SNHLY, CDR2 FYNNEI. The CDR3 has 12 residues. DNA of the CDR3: TGTGCCAGCCAAACAGGGGGCACTGAAGCTTTCTTT. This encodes CASQTGGTEAFF. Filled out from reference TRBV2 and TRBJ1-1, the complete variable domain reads EPEVTQTPSHQVTQMGQEVILRCVPISNHLYFYWYRQILGQKVEFLVSFYNNEISEKSEIFDDQFSVERPDGSNFTLKIRSTKLEDSAMYFCASQTGGTEAFFGQGTRLTVV.

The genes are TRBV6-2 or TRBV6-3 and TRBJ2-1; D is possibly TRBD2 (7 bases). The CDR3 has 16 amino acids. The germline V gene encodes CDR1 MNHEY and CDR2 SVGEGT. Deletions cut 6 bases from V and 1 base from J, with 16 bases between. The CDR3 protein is CASSLRGGGSYNEQFF. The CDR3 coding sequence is TGTGCCAGCAGCCTCAGGGGAGGGGGGTCCTACAATGAGCAGTTCTTC.

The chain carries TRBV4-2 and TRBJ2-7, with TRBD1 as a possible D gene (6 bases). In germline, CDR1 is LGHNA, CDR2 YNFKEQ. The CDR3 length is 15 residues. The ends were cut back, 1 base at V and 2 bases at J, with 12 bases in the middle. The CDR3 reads CASSQGRDRTYEQYF. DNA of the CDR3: TGTGCCAGCAGCCAAGGCCGAGACAGGACCTACGAGCAGTACTTC.

This CDR3 is CASSDGGLGGYTF. CDR3 DNA: TGTGCCAGCTCTGACGGGGGACTGGGCGGCTACACCTTC. The V and J genes are TRBV12-3 or TRBV12-4 and TRBJ1-2, with D possibly being TRBD1 (5 bases). CDR3 length: 13 residues. The V end lost 8 bases, the J end lost 8 bases, and 18 bases lay between the germline ends.

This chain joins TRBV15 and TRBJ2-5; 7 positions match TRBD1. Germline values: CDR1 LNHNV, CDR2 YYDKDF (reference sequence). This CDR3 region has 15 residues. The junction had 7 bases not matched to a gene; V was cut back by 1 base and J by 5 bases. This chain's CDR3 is CATSRGPTGMETQYF. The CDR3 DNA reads TGTGCCACCAGCAGAGGACCGACAGGGATGGAGACCCAGTACTTC.

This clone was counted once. CDR3 region: CASSVQGGSPLHF. The CDR3 region has the DNA TGTGCCAGCAGTGTCCAAGGCGGCTCACCCCTCCACTTT. The chain uses TRBV2 and TRBJ1-6; no definite D call. V lost 4 bases, J lost 10 bases, and 11 bases lay in between. There are 13 residues in the CDR3. CDR1 and CDR2 from the germline V gene are SNHLY and FYNNEI.

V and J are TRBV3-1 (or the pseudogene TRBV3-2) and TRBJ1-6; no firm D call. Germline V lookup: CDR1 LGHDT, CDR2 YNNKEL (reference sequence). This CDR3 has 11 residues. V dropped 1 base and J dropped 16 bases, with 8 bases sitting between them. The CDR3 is CASSQAGNLHF. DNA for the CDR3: TGTGCCAGCAGCCAAGCAGGAAATCTCCACTTT.

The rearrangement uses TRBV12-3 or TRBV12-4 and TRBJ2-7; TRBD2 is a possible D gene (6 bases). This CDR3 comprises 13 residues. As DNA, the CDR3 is TGTGGCCAGCGGAGGGGACCATCCTACGAGCAGTACTTC. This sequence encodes CGQRRGPSYEQYF.

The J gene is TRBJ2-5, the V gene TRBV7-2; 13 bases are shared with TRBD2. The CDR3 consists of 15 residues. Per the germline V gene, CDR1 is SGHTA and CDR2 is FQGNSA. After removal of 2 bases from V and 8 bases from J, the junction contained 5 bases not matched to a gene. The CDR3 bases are TGTGCCAGCAGCTTAACCGGGACTAGCGGGGCAACCCAGTACTTC. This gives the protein CASSLTGTSGATQYF.

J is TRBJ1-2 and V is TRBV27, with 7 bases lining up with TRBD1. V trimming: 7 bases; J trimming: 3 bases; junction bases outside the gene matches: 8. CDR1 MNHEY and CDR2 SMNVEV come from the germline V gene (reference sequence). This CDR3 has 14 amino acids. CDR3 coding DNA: TGTGCCAGCAAAAGCCGGGACAGCTACTATGGCTACACCTTC. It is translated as CASKSRDSYYGYTF.